This paragraph reports one T cell receptor beta chain. The antigen it binds to is not known. No quality values exist for individual bases; no much larger clone is one base distant. The CDR3, from cysteine to phenylalanine, totals 14 residues. The kept DNA is CDR3 alone, 42 bases in frame from the first base. V was cut back by 1 base and J by 1 base, leaving a gap of 7 bases between them. From the germline V gene (reference sequence), CDR1 is LNHNV and CDR2 is YYDKDF. Amplification of full-length TCR variable regions was done by 5' RACE PCR using constant-region reverse primers, and this step was followed by semi-nested PCR with Nested Universal Primer A. Using the ReliaPrep RNA Cell Miniprep System, total RNA was extracted, and the SMARTer RACE 5'/3' Kit was then used to reverse transcribe the RNA into 5'RACE-ready cDNA. An Illumina MiSeq was used to sequence the full-length TCR alpha and beta libraries, which had been barcoded with multiplex adaptors. As for the original processing: For each of nine subset-tissue groups, sequencing data from the five patients were pooled, and the groups were compared by unsupervised clustering of TCR gene usage. The Morisita-Horn index was used to calculate repertoire similarity, with shared sequences weighted according to their contribution to each repertoire. TCRdb trimmed the raw reads at Q25, called clones with MiXCR and kept productive beta chains. Rows with one shared CDR3 protein collapse into an entry with the most common genes and DNA. None of the V and J calls come from the authors' own analysis; TCRdb made them. This sample is represented by 55,000 to 70,000 distinct CDR3 sequences; 25% to 30% of them were singletons. The ten largest account for 2.5% to 3.5% of the sample.

This entry is derived from a study (dated by TCRdb to between 2015 and 2017). Notes on the research overall: The study examined whether tumor-infiltrating Tregs in breast cancer are drawn from blood Tregs or arise in situ by conversion from other CD4+ T cell subsets. What the research found in general, with its limitations: The TCR alpha and beta sequences of tumor-infiltrating Tregs showed the greatest overlap with tumor naive CD4+ T cells, followed by blood naive CD4+ T cells. The TCR gene usage of tumor memory CD4+ T cells clustered together with blood and lymph node memory CD4+ cells and with lymph node naive CD4+ cells. The validation in the larger cohort was limited to a single TCR beta V-J rearrangement instead of whole repertoires.

The memory CD4+ T cell population was isolated based on a CD4+CD45RO+CD25- phenotype. Tregs, naive and memory CD4+ T cells from tumor, blood and ipsilateral draining lymph nodes of a handful of breast cancer patients underwent full-length TCR alpha and beta sequencing. Tumor tissue and lymph nodes obtained by ipsilateral axillary dissection were perfused with PBS, cut into small pieces and digested using collagenase I and hyaluronidase. A purity exceeding 90% was confirmed by FACS for the sorted cell populations. The sequenced sample consisted of tumor-infiltrating memory CD4+ T cells sorted from the breast tumor. The cell subset or site label of this sample denotes: memory CD4+ T cells, CD4+CD45RO+CD25-. The TCR was taken from a female donor with breast cancer. The rearrangement joined TRBV15 to TRBJ1-1; perhaps TRBD1 is the D gene, with 6 bases matching. The DNA is TGTGCCACCAGCAGAGCCAGGGGGAACACTGAAGCTTTCTTT. Its protein reads: CATSRARGNTEAFF.